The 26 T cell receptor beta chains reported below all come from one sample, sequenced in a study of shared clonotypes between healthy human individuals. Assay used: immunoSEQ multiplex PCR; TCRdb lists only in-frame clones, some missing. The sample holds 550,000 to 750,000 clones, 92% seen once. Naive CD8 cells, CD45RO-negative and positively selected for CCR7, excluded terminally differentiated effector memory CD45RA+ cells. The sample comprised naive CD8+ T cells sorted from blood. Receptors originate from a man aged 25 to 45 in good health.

CDR3 region: CASSLGGIRQPQHF. The CDR3 DNA sequence: TGTGCCAGCAGCTTGGGAGGGATAAGGCAGCCCCAGCATTTT. The genes are TRBV5-5 and TRBJ1-5; D is undetermined. Trimming pared 0 bases from V and 7 bases from J, leaving 11 bases between. Germline assignment: CDR1 SGHKS and CDR2 YYEKEE (reference sequence). This CDR3 spans 14 amino acids.

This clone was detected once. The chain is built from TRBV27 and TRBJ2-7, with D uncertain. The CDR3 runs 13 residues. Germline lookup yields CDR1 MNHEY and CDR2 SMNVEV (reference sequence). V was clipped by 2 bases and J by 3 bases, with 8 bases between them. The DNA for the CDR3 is TGTGCCAGCAGTTTAGGTAAACTCTACGAGCAGTACTTC. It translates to CASSLGKLYEQYF.

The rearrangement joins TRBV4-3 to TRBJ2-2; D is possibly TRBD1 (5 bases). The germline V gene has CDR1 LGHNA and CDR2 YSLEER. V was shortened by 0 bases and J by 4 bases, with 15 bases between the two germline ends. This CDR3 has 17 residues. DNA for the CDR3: TGCGCCAGCAGCCAAGATACAGATTTAAGGGGCACCGGGGAGCTGTTTTTT. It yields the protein CASSQDTDLRGTGELFF.

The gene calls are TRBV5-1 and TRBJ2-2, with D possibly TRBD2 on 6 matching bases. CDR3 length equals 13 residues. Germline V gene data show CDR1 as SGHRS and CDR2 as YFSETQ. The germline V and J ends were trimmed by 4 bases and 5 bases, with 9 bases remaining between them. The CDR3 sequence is CASSMEGTGELFF. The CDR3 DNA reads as TGCGCCAGCAGCATGGAGGGGACCGGGGAGCTGTTTTTT.

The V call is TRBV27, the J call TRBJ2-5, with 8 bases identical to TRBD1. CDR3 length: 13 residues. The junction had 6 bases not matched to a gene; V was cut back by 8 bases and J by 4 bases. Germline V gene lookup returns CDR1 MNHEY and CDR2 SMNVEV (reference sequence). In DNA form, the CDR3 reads TGTGCCAGCGGCGACAGGGGCGGAGAGACCCAGTACTTC. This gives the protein CASGDRGGETQYF.

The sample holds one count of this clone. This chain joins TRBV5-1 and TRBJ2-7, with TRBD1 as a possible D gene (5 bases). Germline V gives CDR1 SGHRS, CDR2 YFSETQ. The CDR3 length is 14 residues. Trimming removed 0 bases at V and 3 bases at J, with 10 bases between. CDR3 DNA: TGCGCCAGCAGCTTGGCGCAGGGCGTCTACGAGCAGTACTTC. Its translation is CASSLAQGVYEQYF.

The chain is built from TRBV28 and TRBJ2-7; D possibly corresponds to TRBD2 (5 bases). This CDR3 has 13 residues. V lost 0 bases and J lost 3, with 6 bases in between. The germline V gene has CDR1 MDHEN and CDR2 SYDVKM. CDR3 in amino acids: CASSLWRDYEQYF. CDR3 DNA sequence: TGTGCCAGCAGTTTATGGAGGGACTACGAGCAGTACTTC.

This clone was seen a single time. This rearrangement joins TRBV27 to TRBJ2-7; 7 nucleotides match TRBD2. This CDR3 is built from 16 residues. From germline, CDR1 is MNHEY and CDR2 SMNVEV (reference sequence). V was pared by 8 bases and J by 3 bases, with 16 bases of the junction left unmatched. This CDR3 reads CASAGQSGKRFYEQYF. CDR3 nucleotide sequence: TGTGCCAGCGCCGGCCAAAGCGGGAAAAGGTTCTACGAGCAGTACTTC.

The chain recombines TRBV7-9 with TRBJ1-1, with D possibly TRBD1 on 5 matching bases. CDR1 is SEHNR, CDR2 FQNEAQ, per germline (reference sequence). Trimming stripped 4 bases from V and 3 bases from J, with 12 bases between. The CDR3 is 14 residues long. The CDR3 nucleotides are TGTGCCAGCAGCTCCGAATCAGGGCACACTGAAGCTTTCTTT. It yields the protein CASSSESGHTEAFF.

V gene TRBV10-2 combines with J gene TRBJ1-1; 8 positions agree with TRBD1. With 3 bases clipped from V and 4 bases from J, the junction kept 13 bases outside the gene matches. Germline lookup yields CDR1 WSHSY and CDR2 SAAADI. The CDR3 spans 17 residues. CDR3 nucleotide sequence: TGCGCCAGCAGTGACCGGACAGGGACGGGCTGGGTCACTGAAGCTTTCTTT. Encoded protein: CASSDRTGTGWVTEAFF.

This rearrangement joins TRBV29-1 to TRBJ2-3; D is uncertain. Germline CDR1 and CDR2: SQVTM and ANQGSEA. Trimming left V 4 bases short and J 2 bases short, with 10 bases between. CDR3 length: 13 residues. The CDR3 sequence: CSVVSAHTDTQYF. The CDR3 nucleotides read TGCAGCGTTGTCTCGGCTCACACAGATACGCAGTATTTT.

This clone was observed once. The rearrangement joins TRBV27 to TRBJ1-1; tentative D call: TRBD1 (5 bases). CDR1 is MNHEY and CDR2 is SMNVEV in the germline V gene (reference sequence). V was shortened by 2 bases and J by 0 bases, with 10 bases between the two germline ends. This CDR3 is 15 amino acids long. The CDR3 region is CASSLVKQVNTEAFF. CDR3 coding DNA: TGTGCCAGCAGTTTAGTGAAACAGGTGAACACTGAAGCTTTCTTT.

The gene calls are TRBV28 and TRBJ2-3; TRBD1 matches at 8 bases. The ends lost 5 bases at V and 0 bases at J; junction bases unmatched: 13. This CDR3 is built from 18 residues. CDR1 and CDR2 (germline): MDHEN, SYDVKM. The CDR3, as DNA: TGTGCCAGCAGTAACCGGGACAGGAGTTACAAAAGCACAGATACGCAGTATTTT. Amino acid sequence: CASSNRDRSYKSTDTQYF.

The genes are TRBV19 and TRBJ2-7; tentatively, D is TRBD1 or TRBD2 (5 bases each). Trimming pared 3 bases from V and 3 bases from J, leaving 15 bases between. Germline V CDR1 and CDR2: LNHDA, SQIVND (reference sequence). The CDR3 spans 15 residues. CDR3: CASSMGQGSVYEQYF. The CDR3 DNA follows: TGTGCCAGTAGTATGGGGCAGGGTAGCGTCTACGAGCAGTACTTC.

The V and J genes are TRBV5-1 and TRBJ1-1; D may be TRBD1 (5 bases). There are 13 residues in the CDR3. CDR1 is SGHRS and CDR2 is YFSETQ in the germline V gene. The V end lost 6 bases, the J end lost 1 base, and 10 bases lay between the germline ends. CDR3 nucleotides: TGCGCCAGCATGGGGGAAGGGAACACTGAAGCTTTCTTT. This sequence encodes CASMGEGNTEAFF.

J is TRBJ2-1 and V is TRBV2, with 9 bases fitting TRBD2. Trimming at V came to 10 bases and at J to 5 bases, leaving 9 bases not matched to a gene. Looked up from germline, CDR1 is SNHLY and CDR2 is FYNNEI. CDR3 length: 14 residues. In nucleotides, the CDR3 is TGTGCCACTTGGATAGCGGGAGAGAACAATGAGCAGTTCTTC. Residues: CATWIAGENNEQFF.

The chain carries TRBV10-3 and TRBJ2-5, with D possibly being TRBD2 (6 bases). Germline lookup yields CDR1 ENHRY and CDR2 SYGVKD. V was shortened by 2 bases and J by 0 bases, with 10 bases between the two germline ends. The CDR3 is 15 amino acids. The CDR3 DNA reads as TGTGCCATCAGTGAGATCGGGGGACACCAAGAGACCCAGTACTTC. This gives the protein CAISEIGGHQETQYF.

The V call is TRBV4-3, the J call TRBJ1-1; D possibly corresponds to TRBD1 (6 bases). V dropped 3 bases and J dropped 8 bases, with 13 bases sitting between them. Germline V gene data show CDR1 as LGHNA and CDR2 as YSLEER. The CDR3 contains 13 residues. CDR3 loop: CASSHTRGEEAFF. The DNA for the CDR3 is TGCGCCAGCAGCCACACCAGGGGCGAAGAAGCTTTCTTT.

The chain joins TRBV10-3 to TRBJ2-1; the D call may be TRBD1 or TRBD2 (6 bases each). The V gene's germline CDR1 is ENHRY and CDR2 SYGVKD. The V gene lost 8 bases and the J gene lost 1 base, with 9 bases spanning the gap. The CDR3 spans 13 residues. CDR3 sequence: CAIGGTSYNEQFF. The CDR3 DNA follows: TGTGCCATCGGCGGGACATCCTACAATGAGCAGTTCTTC.

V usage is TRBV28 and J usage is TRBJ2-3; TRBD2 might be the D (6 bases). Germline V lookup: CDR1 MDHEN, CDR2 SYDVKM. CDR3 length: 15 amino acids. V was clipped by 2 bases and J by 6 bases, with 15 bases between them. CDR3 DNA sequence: TGTGCCAGCAGTTTAGGAGGGCTAGTGACGGATACGCAGTATTTT. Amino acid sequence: CASSLGGLVTDTQYF.

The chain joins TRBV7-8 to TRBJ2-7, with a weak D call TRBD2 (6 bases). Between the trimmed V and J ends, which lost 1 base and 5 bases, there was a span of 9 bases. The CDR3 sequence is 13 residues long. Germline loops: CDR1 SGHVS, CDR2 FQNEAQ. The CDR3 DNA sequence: TGTGCCAGCAGCTTAGGAGGGAGGAACGAGCAGTACTTC. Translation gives CASSLGGRNEQYF.

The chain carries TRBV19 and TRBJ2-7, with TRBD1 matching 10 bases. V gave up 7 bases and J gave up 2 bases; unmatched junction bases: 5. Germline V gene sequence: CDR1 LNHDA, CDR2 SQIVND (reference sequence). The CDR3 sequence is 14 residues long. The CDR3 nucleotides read TGTGCCAGTACTCAGACAGGGGGCACCTACGAGCAGTACTTC. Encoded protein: CASTQTGGTYEQYF.

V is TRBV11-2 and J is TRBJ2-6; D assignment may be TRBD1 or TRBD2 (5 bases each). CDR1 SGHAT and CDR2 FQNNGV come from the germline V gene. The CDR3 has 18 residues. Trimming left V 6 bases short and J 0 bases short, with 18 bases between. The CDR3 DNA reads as TGTGCCAGCAGGCAAATCCCGGGACCCTACTCTGGGGCCAACGTCCTGACTTTC. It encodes CASRQIPGPYSGANVLTF.

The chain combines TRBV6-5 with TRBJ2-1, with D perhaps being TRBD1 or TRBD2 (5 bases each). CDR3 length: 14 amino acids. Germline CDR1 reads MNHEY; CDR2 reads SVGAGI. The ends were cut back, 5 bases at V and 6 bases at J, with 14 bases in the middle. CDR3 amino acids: CASSPRDEGNEQFF. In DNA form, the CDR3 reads TGTGCCAGCAGTCCCCGGGACGAAGGCAATGAGCAGTTCTTC.

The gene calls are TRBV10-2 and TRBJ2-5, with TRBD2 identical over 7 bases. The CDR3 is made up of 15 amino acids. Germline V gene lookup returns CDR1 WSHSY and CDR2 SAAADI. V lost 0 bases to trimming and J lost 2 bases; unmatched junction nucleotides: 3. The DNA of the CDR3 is TGCGCCAGCAGTGAGTCGGGAGGGTTTCAAGAGACCCAGTACTTC. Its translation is CASSESGGFQETQYF.

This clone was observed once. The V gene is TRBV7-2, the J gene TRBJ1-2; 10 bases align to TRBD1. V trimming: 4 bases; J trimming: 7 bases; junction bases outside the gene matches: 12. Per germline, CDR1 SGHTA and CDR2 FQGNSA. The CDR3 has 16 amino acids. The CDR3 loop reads CASSSNPTGGLSGYTF. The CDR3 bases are TGTGCCAGCAGCTCCAACCCGACAGGGGGCCTGTCTGGCTACACCTTC.